This record looks at one T cell receptor beta chain sequence and its context. Its cognate antigen has yet to be identified. No per-base quality is available; no much larger clone lies one base away. This record comes from a study of cytomegalovirus exposure and HLA in healthy donors (dated by TCRdb to about 2017). At the level of the whole study: According to an earlier analysis of a few hundred of the donors, 150 million to 200 million T cells yielded 90 million to 140 million unique TCR beta sequences and about 300 Gb of sequence data. Genome-wide SNP genotypes for about three fifths of the roughly 670 donors were used in a later genetic analysis, which treated that subset as a discovery cohort. All discovery cohort repertoires had been generated on a single sequencing platform. A later analysis re-examined previously published TCR beta repertoires from 610 or so donors and added high-resolution HLA genotyping to investigate patterns of TCR occurrence. The number of donors typed differed by locus, with roughly 620-630 for A, B, C, DRB1 and DQB1, around 500 for DQA1, over 600 for DPA1, and around 460 for DPB1. Donor age, sex, ethnicity and CMV serostatus were compiled together with the repertoire data. The genetic ancestry cluster associated with self-reported Caucasian donors included about 84% of the roughly 400 genotyped donors. The study profiled the T cell repertoires of 550 to 700 subjects by immunosequencing and related them to cytomegalovirus serostatus. The aim of the study was to test whether cataloging public T cell receptors could identify signatures of past pathogen exposure. Because of strong linkage in the cohort, roughly 5 DR-DQ haplotypes were treated as single units for association and clustering. On average, roughly 250,000 unique TCR beta nucleotide sequences were sequenced per donor among about 400 genotyped donors of the cohort, with roughly 18% of those sequences being non-productive. HLA typing covered class I and class II loci at four-digit resolution. To decide whether each TCR beta V gene segment behaved as functional or pseudogenic, an earlier analysis of 587 of the donors relied on high-throughput TCR beta sequencing. In the later analysis, no new phenotypic data were used to find candidate immune exposures; instead, reliance was placed on TCR beta sequences and their occurrence across donors. Roughly 300 gigabases of sequencing data and approximately 92 million unique TCR sequences made up an early release that covered some 640 HLA-typed donors. Besides the first cohort of around 670 subjects, a separate validation cohort made up of roughly 120 different subjects was used. High-throughput TCR immunosequencing, statistical association of individual TCRs with disease status, and machine learning were combined to predict cytomegalovirus infection status.

The CDR1 and CDR2 encoded by the germline V gene are SGHRS and YFSETQ. Trimming takes 2 bases from V and 4 bases from J, and the germline ends sit 3 bases apart. From the cysteine up to the phenylalanine, the CDR3 has a length of 11 residues. The read is trimmed to its CDR3 DNA, 33 bases read in frame from base 1. The library was obtained by the immunoSEQ multiplex PCR assay. For the multiplex PCR, a mixture combining 60 forward primers for TCR Vbeta segments and 13 reverse primers for TCR Jbeta segments was used. A multiplex PCR assay on genomic DNA amplified the CDR3 region of rearranged TCR beta genes. The Illumina HiSeq System was used to sequence the amplified TCR beta libraries as 87-base-pair reads. On the study's bioinformatics: A later analysis tallied some 79 million unique TCR beta chains across the roughly 610 repertoires, and around 10 million of those chains were shared by two or more donors. Raw reads were error-corrected and collapsed into unique sequences with a nearest-neighbor algorithm that merged closely related sequences to remove PCR and sequencing errors. CDR3 sequences were aligned to IMGT reference sequences to assign V, D and J gene segments. For a sequence to be retained, a match of at least six nucleotides to both a V gene segment and a J gene segment was required. A rearrangement was called productive if the CDR3 had no stop codons and remained in frame with V and J, and every other rearrangement was called non-productive. Following IMGT convention, CDR3 was defined as the stretch from the second conserved V-encoded cysteine to the conserved J-encoded phenylalanine. The earlier analysis of about 560 of the donors excluded any sequence lacking an unambiguous match to a single V gene segment. In an earlier analysis of several hundred of the donors, V segments were called functional above 56.7% productive rearrangements and were called segregating when the between-donor standard deviation exceeded 5%. A statistical classification framework was developed to diagnose cytomegalovirus status using the catalog of TCR beta chain sequences. A later analysis assigned V and J genes by comparing TCR nucleotide sequences with IMGT/GENE-DB human TR gene sequences. The TCRdist pipeline was used in a later analysis to assign CDR3 sequences and most-parsimonious VDJ recombination scenarios. A later analysis defined each TCR beta chain by its CDR3 amino acid sequence plus V-gene family, and excluded reads lacking a unique V-gene family. To address suspected cross-contamination and a sequencing artifact, a later analysis removed roughly 580 highly shared, low-generation-probability nucleotide sequences. In a later analysis, a clonal expansion index was calculated for each public chain from normalized within-repertoire ranks of inferred template counts. In a later analysis, generation probabilities were computed with a VDJ recombination model fitted to out-of-frame rearrangements, and the resulting probabilities were checked against IGoR. In a later analysis, hypergeometric tests were used to score TCR-TCR, TCR-HLA and TCR-CMV co-occurrence, with a repertoire-size bias correction applied to TCR pairs. To estimate false discovery rates, a later analysis permuted the HLA or CMV assignments 20 times. In a later analysis, co-occurring TCRs were grouped with DBSCAN, and TCRdist sequence similarity was added when clustering was performed within HLA-allele-positive subsets. Co-occurrence clustering excluded repertoires with fewer than 30,000 or more than 120,000 public chains, plus five with anomalous nucleotide sharing. Drawn from immuneACCESS, this table holds only the in-frame rearrangements with V and J called that TCRdb kept. Clones are partly lost; checked studies trace under half to an unresolved V gene and leave the rest unexplained. V and J calls and clone size are given by that table; D and trimming were obtained from the DNA. A total of about 160,000 clones appear in this sample, around 84% of them only once. The ten biggest clones cover around 2% of the sample.

The cohort comprised 666 healthy bone marrow donors. At the time of sampling, all cohort members were nominally healthy, though unrecorded immune exposures were likely present. The donor was CMV seronegative and was included in the group of several hundred seronegative cohort members. Each donor provided a peripheral blood sample, and peripheral blood mononuclear cells were used for TCR beta sequencing. Genomic DNA was extracted from the blood cell samples with the Qiagen DNeasy Blood Extraction Kit. The paper as a whole reports these results and caveats: In a later analysis, HLA-associated TCR beta chains showed more clonal expansion and lower generation probabilities than non-associated chains that were equally common. A further reported finding was that TCR beta sequences accurately predicted the HLA-A and HLA-B alleles for most subjects in the first cohort. Strong co-occurrence of HLA alleles, especially DR and DQ, made assigning TCR associations to individual alleles difficult. In an earlier analysis of about 600 of the donors, most TCR beta V segments appeared in productive rearrangements about 87% or about 30% of the time, broadly matching IMGT annotations. V-gene and J-gene trimming of TCR beta chains was associated with a missense DCLRE1C variant in a later genetic analysis, and the association was replicated in an independent cohort. HLA typing was unavailable for some donors at each locus, so association tests used only the typed subset. A later analysis found that most CMV-associated TCR beta chains appeared HLA-restricted, with HLA associations seemingly driven largely by CMV exposure. A few of the identified cytomegalovirus-associated TCR beta chains were confirmed in vitro to be specific for cytomegalovirus antigens. A total of 150 to 200 TCR beta chains were listed by the study as associated with cytomegalovirus. Correlated functional status among segregating V segments might be attributable to linkage disequilibrium, but an unknown experimental factor could not be ruled out. A cluster of highly shared sequence variants was judged likely to represent a technical artifact of the sequencing pipeline. In both the original and validation cohorts, the classifier was reported to diagnose cytomegalovirus status with high specificity and sensitivity. It was suggested by the authors that the approach could potentially be generalized to other disease states and immunological phenotypes. In a later analysis, several top co-occurrence clusters were reported to appear linked to parvovirus B19, influenza, CMV and Epstein-Barr virus. Only TCR beta chains were sequenced in this cohort, and the absence of alpha or paired-chain data limited detectable features. In a later genetic analysis, fewer N-insertions in productive TCRs were reported among donors in an Asian-associated ancestry cluster than the roughly 710-donor mean. Most TCR sequences were observed very rarely across donors, whereas some public TCRs were present in many individuals. The presence/absence analyses assumed that sequencing depth was roughly uniform across donors, and that assumption may not be true. CMV serostatus was the only immune exposure information available for the cohort. The earlier analysis of fewer than 750 of the donors excluded roughly 17 rarely observed V segments, including chromosome 9 orphons, because counts were too low. Some IMGT-functional V segments, including TRBV6-2 and TRBV6-3, could not be told apart with the 87-base-pair reads, so those segments were excluded. At a false discovery rate of 0.05, a later analysis linked 15,000 to 20,000 TCR beta sequences to specific HLA alleles. In a later analysis, TCR association rates were found to vary across HLA loci, with the most associated TCRs seen for DRB1 alleles and the fewest for HLA-C alleles.

Sample: PBMCs. The chain couples TRBV5-1 to TRBJ2-5, with the D gene call left open. This TCR was recovered from a man between 18 and 29 years old in good health and CMV-seronegative. Here the CDR3 is given as CASSFSETQYF. The DNA reads as follows: TGCGCCAGCAGCTTCTCAGAGACCCAGTACTTC. The CDR3, completed at both ends by the reference TRBV5-1 and TRBJ2-5 genes, gives the full variable domain KAGVTQTPRYLIKTRGQQVTLSCSPISGHRSVSWYQQTPGQGLQFLFEYFSETQRNKGNFPGRFSGRQFSNSRSEMNVSTLELGDSALYLCASSFSETQYFGPGTRLLVL.